The clone carrying this T cell receptor (beta chain) was detected only a few times. The CDR3 totals 15 residues. The junction had 13 bases not matched to a gene; V was cut back by 8 bases and J by 4 bases. Looked up from germline, CDR1 is MNHEY and CDR2 is SVGAGI. This sample stems from a study of blood T cell repertoires in COVID-19. Study background: From the United States, Italy and Spain came samples of acute and convalescent COVID-19. The analysed material was cDNA or gDNA that came from T cells, B-cell-depleted T cells, or PBMCs.

Libraries were prepared by immunoSEQ multiplex PCR; TCRdb keeps only in-frame clonotypes and omits some of them. The data hold about 100,000 clones, with about three quarters observed a single time. The sequence was collected from a man between 65 and 85 years old with acute or convalescent COVID-19. Sequenced input: peripheral blood. V gene TRBV6-5 combines with J gene TRBJ1-2; TRBD1 agrees at 7 bases. CDR3 loop: CASGHETGVPYGYTF. CDR3 in DNA: TGTGCCAGCGGACATGAAACAGGGGTACCCTATGGCTACACCTTC.